There are a few counts of the clone carrying this T cell receptor (beta chain). Its matching antigen is unknown. This record belongs to a study of tumor-infiltrating lymphocytes in localized non-small cell lung cancer. Study at large: The cohort mixed smokers and never-smokers, several histologies, and some post-neoadjuvant-chemotherapy samples.

Whole-study results and caveats: Tumor T-cell fraction from TCR sequencing was not associated with recurrence-free survival (p = 0.61). Different pieces of the same tissue were used for each assay.

The assay was immunoSEQ multiplex PCR, and TCRdb's table has in-frame clones only and misses some. The top ten clones hold roughly 5.4% of a sample with under 25,000 clones, 50% to 70% of them seen once. The TCR sequence derives from a human donor with non-small cell lung cancer. Sequenced: lung tumor tissue.

CDR3 residues: CASSYSTNYEQYF. The CDR3 DNA reads TGTGCCAGCAGTTACTCGACAAACTACGAGCAGTACTTC. The rearrangement links TRBV6-5 to TRBJ2-7; D is undetermined. This CDR3 is 13 amino acids long. Germline loops: CDR1 MNHEY, CDR2 SVGAGI. Trimming stripped 0 bases from V and 3 bases from J, with 6 bases between.